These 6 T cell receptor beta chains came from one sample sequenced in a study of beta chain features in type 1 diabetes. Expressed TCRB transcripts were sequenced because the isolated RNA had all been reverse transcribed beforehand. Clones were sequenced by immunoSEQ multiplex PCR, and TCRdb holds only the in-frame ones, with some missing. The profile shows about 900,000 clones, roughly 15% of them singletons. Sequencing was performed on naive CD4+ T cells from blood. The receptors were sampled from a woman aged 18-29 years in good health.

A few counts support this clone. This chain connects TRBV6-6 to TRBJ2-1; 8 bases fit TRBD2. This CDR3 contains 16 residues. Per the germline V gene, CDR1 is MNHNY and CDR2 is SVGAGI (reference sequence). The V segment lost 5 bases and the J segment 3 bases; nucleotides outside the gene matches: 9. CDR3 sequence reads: CASSPAHSGSYNEQFF. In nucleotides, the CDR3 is TGTGCCAGCAGTCCAGCCCACAGCGGGAGCTACAATGAGCAGTTCTTC.

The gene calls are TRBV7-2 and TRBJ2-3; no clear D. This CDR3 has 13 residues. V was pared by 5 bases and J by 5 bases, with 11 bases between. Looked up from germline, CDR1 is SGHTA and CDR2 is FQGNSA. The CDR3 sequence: CASSTLPLDTQYF. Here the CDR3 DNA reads TGTGCCAGCAGCACCCTCCCTCTAGATACGCAGTATTTT.

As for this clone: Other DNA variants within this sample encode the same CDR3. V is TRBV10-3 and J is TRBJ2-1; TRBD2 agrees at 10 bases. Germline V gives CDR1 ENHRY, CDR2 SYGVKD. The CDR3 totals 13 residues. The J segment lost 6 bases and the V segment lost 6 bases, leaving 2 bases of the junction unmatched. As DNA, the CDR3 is TGTGCCATCAGATTAGCGGGGGGCAATGAGCAGTTCTTC. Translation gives CAIRLAGGNEQFF.

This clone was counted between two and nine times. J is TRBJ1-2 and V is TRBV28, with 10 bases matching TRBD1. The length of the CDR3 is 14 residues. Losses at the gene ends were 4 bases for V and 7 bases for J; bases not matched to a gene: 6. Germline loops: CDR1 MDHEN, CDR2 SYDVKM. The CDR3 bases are TGTGCCAGCAGTTCTAGCAGGGACAGGGGTGGCTACACCTTC. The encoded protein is CASSSSRDRGGYTF.

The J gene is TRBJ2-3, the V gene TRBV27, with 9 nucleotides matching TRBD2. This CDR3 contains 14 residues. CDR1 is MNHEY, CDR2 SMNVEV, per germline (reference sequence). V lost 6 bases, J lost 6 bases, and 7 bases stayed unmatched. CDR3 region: CASSPGLAGDTQYF. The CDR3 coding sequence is TGTGCCAGCAGCCCCGGGCTAGCGGGGGATACGCAGTATTTT.

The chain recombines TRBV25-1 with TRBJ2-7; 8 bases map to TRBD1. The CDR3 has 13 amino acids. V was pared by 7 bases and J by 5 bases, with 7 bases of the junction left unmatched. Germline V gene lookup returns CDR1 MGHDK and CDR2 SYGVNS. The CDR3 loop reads CASTELTGDEQYF. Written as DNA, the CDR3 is TGTGCCAGCACCGAATTGACAGGGGACGAGCAGTACTTC.